Listed here is a single T cell receptor beta chain. The sample comes from a study of blood T cell repertoires in COVID-19. About the research overall: The origin of the acute and convalescent COVID-19 samples was the United States, Italy and Spain. In each case, the material was cDNA or gDNA derived from T cells, B-cell-depleted T cells, or PBMCs.

In the original analysis: Using reference gene primer amplification, nucleated cell counts were estimated. The assay was immunoSEQ multiplex PCR, and TCRdb's table has in-frame clones only and misses some. The V and J calls and clone size come from that table; D and trimming were worked out from the DNA. This repertoire shows 150,000 to 200,000 clones, roughly nine tenths found once; its top ten account for 2.5% to 3.5%. The sequenced sample was peripheral blood. This receptor was identified in a woman aged 25 to 39 with active or convalescent COVID-19.

CDR3 in DNA: TGTGCCAGCAGTGCAACTAGCGGGAGATACGTTGAGCAGTTCTTC. Translation: CASSATSGRYVEQFF. V gene TRBV2 combines with J gene TRBJ2-1, with 11 bases fitting TRBD2. The length of the CDR3 is 15 residues. V shed 4 bases and J 9 bases; nucleotides not matched to a gene: 8. Germline V CDR1 and CDR2: SNHLY, FYNNEI.